This T cell receptor beta chain was sequenced in a study of shared clonotypes between healthy human individuals. Study results and limitations: Of the naive CD4 clonotypes, approximately 5% were shared across a few donors. How much donors shared clonotypes was expected to be affected by sequencing depth.

As to this clone: What it binds is unknown.

Assay execution took place at the deep level. Sequencing was performed with immunoSEQ multiplex PCR; in TCRdb, only in-frame clones are kept and a portion is missing. In the table there are hundreds of thousands of clones, around 86% of which are singletons. The authors combined CD45RO+ cells with CCR7-negative CD45RA+ TemRA cells as CD8 memory. Trimming cost V 1 base and J 3 bases; bases outside gene matches: 8. The CDR3 length is 17 residues. Germline CDR1 SGHRS, CDR2 YFSETQ. Sequencing was done on a sample of memory CD8+ T cells sorted from blood. Subset described: CD45RO+ cells pooled with CCR7-negative TemRA cells. This sequence originates from a man younger than 30 in good health. The rearrangement links TRBV5-1 to TRBJ2-3, with 10 bases aligning to TRBD2. The CDR3, as DNA: TGCGCCAGCAGCTTGCCCCGGGGGACTAGCGAAACAGATACGCAGTATTTT. Amino acids: CASSLPRGTSETDTQYF.